This T cell receptor (beta chain) was documented in a study of cytomegalovirus exposure and HLA in healthy donors. Study context: Sequencing of about 179 million T cells in an earlier analysis found around 110 million unique TCR beta sequences.

The CDR3 has 14 amino acids. Germline V gives CDR1 MNHEY, CDR2 SVGAGI. V shed 1 base and J 7 bases; nucleotides not matched to a gene: 7. At collection, donors were nominally healthy, but unrecorded immune exposures were probable. The PCR made use of 60 Vbeta and 13 Jbeta primers. Measured with immunoSEQ multiplex PCR; TCRdb has only the in-frame clones, and not every one. The sample gives 100,000 to 150,000 clones, around 80% of which show up once; about 3% is in the top ten. Notes on this clone: As yet, its antigen is unknown.

Study-wide results and caveats: TCR beta chain V- and J-gene trimming was linked, in a later analysis, to a missense variant in DCLRE1C. Sequence variants that were highly shared formed a cluster that was likely a sequencing artifact.

This TCR derives from a woman aged 18-35 years in good health and CMV-seropositive. Sequencing was done on a sample of PBMCs. The chain carries TRBV6-5 and TRBJ2-7, with 7 bases identical to TRBD1. CDR3 amino acids: CASSYFDRVREQYF. The CDR3 bases are TGTGCCAGCAGTTACTTCGACAGGGTTCGTGAGCAGTACTTC.